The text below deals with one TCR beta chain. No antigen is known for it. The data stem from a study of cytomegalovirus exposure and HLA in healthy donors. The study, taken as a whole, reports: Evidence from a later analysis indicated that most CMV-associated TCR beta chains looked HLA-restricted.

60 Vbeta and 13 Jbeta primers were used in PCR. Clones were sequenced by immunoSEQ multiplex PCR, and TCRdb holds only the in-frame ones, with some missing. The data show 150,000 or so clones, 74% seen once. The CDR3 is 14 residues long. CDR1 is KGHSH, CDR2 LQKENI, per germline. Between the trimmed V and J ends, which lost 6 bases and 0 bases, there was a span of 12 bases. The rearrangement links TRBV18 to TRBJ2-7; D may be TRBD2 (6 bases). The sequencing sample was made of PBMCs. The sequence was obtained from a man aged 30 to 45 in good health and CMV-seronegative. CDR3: CASSLGGVSYEQYF. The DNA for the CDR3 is TGTGCCAGCTCCCTGGGGGGAGTCTCCTACGAGCAGTACTTC.